Listed below are T cell receptor beta chains from one sample, sequenced in a study of CD8 T cells in ankylosing spondylitis. TCRdb re-analysed the 5' RACE reads in MiXCR, keeping a single row per CDR3 protein. The sample records 700,000 or so distinct CDR3 sequences, roughly 20% being singletons. Sequencing was carried out using blood, either unsorted or a sorted T cell fraction (not recorded which). The receptors come from a male donor with ankylosing spondylitis. The CDR3 runs from the conserved cysteine through the conserved F or W. A D gene is named only where the DNA matches it firmly. The size of a clone is reported for some rows only, either as once, few or many, or as a class for expanded clones.

TRBJ2-7	NA	TRBV7-2	few	CASSLLPAGDEQYF	TGTGCCAGCAGCTTATTACCCGCCGGGGACGAGCAGTACTTC
TRBJ2-7	TRBD2	TRBV20-1	many	CSASRAGAPGEQYF	TGCAGTGCTAGTAGGGCGGGAGCCCCGGGTGAGCAGTACTTC
TRBJ2-1	NA	TRBV7-2	many	CASSSTSGTPSINEQFF	TGTGCCAGCAGCTCAACTTCCGGGACTCCTTCTATCAATGAGCAGTTCTTC
TRBJ1-1	NA	TRBV5-5	NA	CASSRFDTEAFF	TGTGCCAGCAGCCGATTTGACACTGAAGCTTTCTTT
TRBJ2-7	NA	TRBV20-1	few	CSARAGGSVTSGIPYEQYF	TGCAGTGCTAGAGCAGGGGGCTCAGTGACTAGCGGAATTCCCTACGAGCAGTACTTC
TRBJ2-2	NA	TRBV12-3/TRBV12-4	few	CASSRGTRPVELFF	TGTGCCAGCAGTAGAGGGACCCGTCCGGTGGAGCTGTTTTTT
TRBJ1-6	NA	TRBV16	few	CASSSQDSSPLHF	TGTGCCAGCAGCAGCCAGGACAGTTCACCCCTCCACTTT
TRBJ2-7	TRBD2	TRBV5-1	NA	CASSLALAGDLEQYF	TGCGCCAGCAGCTTGGCACTAGCGGGAGATCTCGAGCAGTACTTC
TRBJ1-1	NA	TRBV7-9	NA	CASSLDAGREAFF	TGTGCCAGCAGCTTAGATGCAGGCAGGGAGGCTTTCTTT
TRBJ2-4	NA	TRBV2	NA	CASSPINIQYF	TGTGCCAGCAGCCCCATAAACATTCAGTACTTC
TRBJ2-4	NA	TRBV7-9	NA	CASSSTDPGRAKNIQYF	TGTGCCAGCAGCTCCACCGACCCTGGGAGAGCCAAAAACATTCAGTACTTC
TRBJ2-2	TRBD2	TRBV12-3/TRBV12-4	many	CASSNPGLANTGELFF	TGTGCCAGCAGTAACCCGGGACTAGCGAATACCGGGGAGCTGTTTTTT
TRBJ2-5	NA	TRBV27	NA	CASSLWASGYQETQYF	TGTGCCAGCAGTTTATGGGCCAGCGGGTACCAAGAGACCCAGTACTTC
TRBJ2-3	TRBD1	TRBV29-1	NA	CSVGGTGLSNTQYF	TGCAGCGTTGGCGGGACAGGGCTCTCGAATACGCAGTATTTT
TRBJ2-7	TRBD1	TRBV7-8	few	CASSSPSETGGVEQYF	TGTGCCAGCAGCTCCCCCTCCGAGACAGGGGGCGTCGAGCAGTACTTC
TRBJ2-7	NA	TRBV12-3/TRBV12-4	many	CASSLVHEQYF	TGTGCCAGCAGTTTAGTTCATGAGCAGTACTTC
TRBJ1-1	NA	TRBV7-2	few	CASSLAWLFTEAFF	TGTGCCAGCAGCTTAGCGTGGCTGTTCACTGAAGCTTTCTTT
TRBJ1-2	NA	TRBV20-1	many	CSAKGQSPTDYGYTF	TGCAGTGCTAAAGGACAGTCCCCAACCGATTATGGCTACACCTTC
TRBJ2-5	TRBD2	TRBV27	NA	CASSVLAGYETQYF	TGTGCCAGCAGTGTACTAGCGGGATACGAGACCCAGTACTTC
TRBJ1-1	NA	TRBV12-3/TRBV12-4	few	CASRKRPGTEAFF	TGTGCCAGCAGAAAACGGCCGGGGACTGAAGCTTTCTTT